This T cell receptor beta chain was observed in a study of patients and donors after allogeneic stem cell transplantation. This clonotype was found once. The CDR3 totals 17 residues. V lost 0 bases to trimming and J lost 1 base, with 14 bases between them. CDR1 is MGHRA, CDR2 YSYEKL, per germline. TCRdb used MiXCR to reprocess the RT-PCR reads, holding one entry per CDR3 protein. The top ten hold around 5.5% of the sample, which has 920,000 or so distinct CDR3 sequences, around 17% seen once. The chain joins TRBV4-1 to TRBJ2-3; TRBD1 is a possible D gene (5 bases). Sample: blood, either unsorted or a sorted T cell fraction (not recorded which). This TCR was sampled from a human donor who was either an allogeneic HSCT recipient or a stem cell or donor lymphocyte infusion donor (not recorded which). It is not recorded whose cells these are; they may come from a transplant donor. This CDR3 is CASSQEAQGRGTDTQYF. The CDR3 DNA reads as TGCGCCAGCAGCCAAGAGGCGCAGGGCCGAGGCACAGATACGCAGTATTTT.